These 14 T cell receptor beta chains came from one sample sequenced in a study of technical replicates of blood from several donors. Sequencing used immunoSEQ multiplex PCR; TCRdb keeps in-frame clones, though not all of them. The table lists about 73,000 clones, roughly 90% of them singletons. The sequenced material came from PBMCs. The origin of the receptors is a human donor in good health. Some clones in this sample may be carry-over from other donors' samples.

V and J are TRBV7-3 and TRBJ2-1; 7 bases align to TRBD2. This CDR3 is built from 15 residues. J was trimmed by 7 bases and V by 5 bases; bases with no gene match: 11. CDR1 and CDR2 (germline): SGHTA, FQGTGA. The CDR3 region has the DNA TGTGCCAGCAGCCCCCGATTAGCGGGTGGTAATGAGCAGTTCTTC. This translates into CASSPRLAGGNEQFF.

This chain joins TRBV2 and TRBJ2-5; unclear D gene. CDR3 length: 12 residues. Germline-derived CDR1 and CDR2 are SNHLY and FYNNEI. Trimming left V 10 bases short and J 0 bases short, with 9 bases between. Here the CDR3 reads CAKDKHQETQYF. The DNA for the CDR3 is TGTGCCAAAGACAAGCACCAAGAGACCCAGTACTTC.

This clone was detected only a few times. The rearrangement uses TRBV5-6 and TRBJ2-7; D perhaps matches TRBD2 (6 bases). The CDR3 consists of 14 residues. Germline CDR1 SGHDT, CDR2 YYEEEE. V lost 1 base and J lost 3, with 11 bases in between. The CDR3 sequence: CASSLWGVGYEQYF. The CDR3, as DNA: TGTGCCAGCAGCTTGTGGGGGGTCGGCTACGAGCAGTACTTC.

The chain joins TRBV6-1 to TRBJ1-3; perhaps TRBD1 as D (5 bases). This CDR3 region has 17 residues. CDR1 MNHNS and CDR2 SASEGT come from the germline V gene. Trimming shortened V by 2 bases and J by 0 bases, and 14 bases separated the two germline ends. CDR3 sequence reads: CASSESAGSVSGNTIYF. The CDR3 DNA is TGTGCCAGCAGTGAATCGGCAGGGTCCGTCTCTGGAAACACCATATATTTT.

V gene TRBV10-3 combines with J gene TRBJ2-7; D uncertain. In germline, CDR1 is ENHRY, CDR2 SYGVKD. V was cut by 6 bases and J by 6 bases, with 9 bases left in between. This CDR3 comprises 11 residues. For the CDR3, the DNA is TGTGCCATCAGGAGTACCGTCGAGCAGTACTTC. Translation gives CAIRSTVEQYF.

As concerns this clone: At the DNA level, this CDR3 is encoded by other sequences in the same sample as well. CDR3 residues: CASSPFRGPYEQYF. The CDR3 bases are TGTGCCAGCAGCCCCTTCAGGGGACCCTACGAGCAGTACTTC. The chain combines TRBV5-6 with TRBJ2-7, with D maybe TRBD1 (6 bases). Looked up from germline, CDR1 is SGHDT and CDR2 is YYEEEE. This CDR3 is 14 amino acids long. The ends were cut back, 4 bases at V and 2 bases at J, with 13 bases in the middle.

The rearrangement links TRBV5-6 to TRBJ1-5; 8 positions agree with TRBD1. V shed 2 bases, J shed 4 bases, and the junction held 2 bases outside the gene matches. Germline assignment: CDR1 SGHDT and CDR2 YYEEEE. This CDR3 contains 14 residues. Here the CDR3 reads CASSLQGVNQPQHF. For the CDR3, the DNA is TGTGCCAGCAGCTTACAGGGGGTAAATCAGCCCCAGCATTTT. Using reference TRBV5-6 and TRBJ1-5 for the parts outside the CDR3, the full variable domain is DAGVTQSPTHLIKTRGQQVTLRCSPKSGHDTVSWYQQALGQGPQFIFQYYEEEERQRGNFPDRFSGHQFPNYSSELNVNALLLGDSALYLCASSLQGVNQPQHFGDGTRLSIL.

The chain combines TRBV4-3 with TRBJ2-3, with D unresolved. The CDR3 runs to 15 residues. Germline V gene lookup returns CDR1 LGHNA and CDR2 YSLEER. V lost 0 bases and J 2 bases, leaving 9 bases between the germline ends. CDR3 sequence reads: CASSQDPRLTDTQYF. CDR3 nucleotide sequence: TGCGCCAGCAGCCAAGATCCGCGACTCACAGATACGCAGTATTTT.

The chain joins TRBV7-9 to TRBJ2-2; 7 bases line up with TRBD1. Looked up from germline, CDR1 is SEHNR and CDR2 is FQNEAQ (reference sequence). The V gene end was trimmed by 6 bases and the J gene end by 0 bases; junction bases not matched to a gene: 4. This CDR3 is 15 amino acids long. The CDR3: CASSFGQANTGELFF. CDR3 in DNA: TGTGCCAGCAGTTTCGGACAGGCGAACACCGGGGAGCTGTTTTTT.

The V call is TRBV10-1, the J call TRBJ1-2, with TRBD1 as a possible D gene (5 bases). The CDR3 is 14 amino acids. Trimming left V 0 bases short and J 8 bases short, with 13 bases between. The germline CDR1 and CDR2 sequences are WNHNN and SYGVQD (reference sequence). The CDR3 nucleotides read TGCGCCAGCAGTGAGTCCACAGGACGTCCCGGCTACACCTTC. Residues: CASSESTGRPGYTF.

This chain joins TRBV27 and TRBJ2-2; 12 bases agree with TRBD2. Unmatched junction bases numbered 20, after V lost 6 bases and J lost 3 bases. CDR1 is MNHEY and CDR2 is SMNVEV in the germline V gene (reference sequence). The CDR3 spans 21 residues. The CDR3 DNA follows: TGTGCCAGCAGAACCAAAGGACTAGCGGGACTCAACCGGGGGGACACCGGGGAGCTGTTTTTT. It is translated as CASRTKGLAGLNRGDTGELFF.

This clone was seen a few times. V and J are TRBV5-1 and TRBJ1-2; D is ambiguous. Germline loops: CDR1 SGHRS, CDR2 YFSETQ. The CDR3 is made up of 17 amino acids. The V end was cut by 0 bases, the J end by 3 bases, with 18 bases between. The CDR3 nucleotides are TGCGCCAGCAGCTTGGAGCCGATGTTGCTACTAGACTATGGCTACACCTTC. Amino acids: CASSLEPMLLLDYGYTF.

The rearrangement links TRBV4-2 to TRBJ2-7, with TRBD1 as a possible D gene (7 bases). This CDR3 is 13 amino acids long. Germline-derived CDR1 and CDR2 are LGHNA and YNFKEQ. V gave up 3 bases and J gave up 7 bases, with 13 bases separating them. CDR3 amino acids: CASSHGGGWEQYF. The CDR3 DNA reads TGTGCCAGCAGCCATGGAGGGGGCTGGGAGCAGTACTTC.

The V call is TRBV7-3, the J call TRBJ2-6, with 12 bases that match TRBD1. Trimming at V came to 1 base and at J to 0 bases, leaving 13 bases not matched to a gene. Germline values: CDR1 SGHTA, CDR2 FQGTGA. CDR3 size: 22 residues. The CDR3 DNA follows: TGTGCCAGCAGCTTAAGGGGGACAGGGGGCGAAAATTCGATCTCTGGGGCCAACGTCCTGACTTTC. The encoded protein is CASSLRGTGGENSISGANVLTF.